Below, one T cell receptor (beta chain) is given with its context. What antigen it recognizes has not been identified. There are no base qualities to consult, and no much larger clone falls within one base. Libraries came from the immunoSEQ multiplex PCR assay. The table was pulled from immuneACCESS by TCRdb, which kept in-frame rearrangements only. Such tables lose some clones; where checked, under half of the loss comes from unresolved V genes, and the rest has no known cause. This sample is represented by around 100,000 clones; 85% to 90% of them were singletons. The top ten clones comprise 15% to 20% of the sample. These data come from a study of control samples from healthy donors and cancer patients (dated by TCRdb to about 2020). Via the germline V gene, CDR1 is SGHDT and CDR2 YYEEEE. Taken from cysteine to phenylalanine, the CDR3 has 12 residues. Here the CDR3 DNA is all that survives: 36 bases in frame from base 1. V gives up 3 bases and J gives up 5 bases, and the segment between their germline ends measures 5 bases.

The chain is encoded by TRBV5-6 joined to TRBJ2-2; no D segment can be confidently identified. The specimen sequenced was PBMCs. The receptor's source is a man aged 55 to 70 with lung cancer. The CDR3 loop reads CASSSWTGELFF. The DNA is TGTGCCAGCAGCTCATGGACCGGGGAGCTGTTTTTT.